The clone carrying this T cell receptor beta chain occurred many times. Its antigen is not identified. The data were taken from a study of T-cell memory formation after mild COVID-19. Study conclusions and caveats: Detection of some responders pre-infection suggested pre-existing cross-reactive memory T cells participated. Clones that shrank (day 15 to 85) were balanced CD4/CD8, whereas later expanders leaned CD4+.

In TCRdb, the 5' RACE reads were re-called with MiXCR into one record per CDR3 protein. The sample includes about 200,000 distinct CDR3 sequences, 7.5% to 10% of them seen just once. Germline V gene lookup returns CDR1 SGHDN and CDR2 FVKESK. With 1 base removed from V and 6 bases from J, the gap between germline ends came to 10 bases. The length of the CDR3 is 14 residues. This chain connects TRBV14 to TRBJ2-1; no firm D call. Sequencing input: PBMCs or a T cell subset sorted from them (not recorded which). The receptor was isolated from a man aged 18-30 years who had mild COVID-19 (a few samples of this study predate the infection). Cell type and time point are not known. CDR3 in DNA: TGTGCCAGCAGCCAAGCCTCCATGAGCAATGAGCAGTTCTTC. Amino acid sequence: CASSQASMSNEQFF.